These 9 T cell receptor beta chains came from one sample sequenced in a study of cytomegalovirus exposure and HLA in healthy donors. The PCR employed 60 Vbeta primers together with 13 Jbeta primers. The method was immunoSEQ multiplex PCR; TCRdb's version includes in-frame clones alone and lacks a portion of them. The sample records 100,000 to 150,000 clones, more than 60% being singletons. The sample comprised PBMCs. These receptors all come from a woman between 40 and 55 years old in good health and CMV-seronegative.

This clone was observed many times. The genes are TRBV7-2 and TRBJ1-4; 9 positions agree with TRBD1. Germline CDR1 and CDR2: SGHTA and FQGNSA. This CDR3 contains 14 residues. J gave up 8 bases and V 5 bases, and 6 bases lay outside the gene matches. CDR3 sequence: CASSPGQGEEKLFF. DNA for the CDR3: TGTGCCAGCAGCCCGGGACAGGGCGAAGAAAAACTGTTTTTT.

J is TRBJ1-2 and V is TRBV2; perhaps TRBD1 as D (5 bases). The length of the CDR3 is 12 residues. Trimming pared 2 bases from V and 7 bases from J, leaving 8 bases between. CDR1 SNHLY and CDR2 FYNNEI come from the germline V gene. CDR3 DNA sequence: TGTGCCAGCAGTGAACAGGGAAGTGGCTACACCTTC. It translates to CASSEQGSGYTF.

This rearrangement joins TRBV5-1 to TRBJ1-6, with 11 bases lining up with TRBD1. V gave up 4 bases and J gave up 7 bases; unmatched junction bases: 7. The germline V gene encodes CDR1 SGHRS and CDR2 YFSETQ. The CDR3 is 16 amino acids. The CDR3 loop is CASSPQGTGGNSPLHF. In DNA, the CDR3 is TGCGCCAGCAGCCCCCAAGGGACAGGGGGAAATTCACCCCTCCACTTT.

CDR3 residues: CASSQAELNYGYTF. CDR3 nucleotides: TGTGCCAGCAGCCAAGCAGAACTAAACTATGGCTACACCTTC. The J gene is TRBJ1-2, the V gene TRBV14; no definite D call. Per the germline V gene, CDR1 is SGHDN and CDR2 is FVKESK. V was cut by 1 base and J by 2 bases, with 8 bases left in between. The CDR3 covers 14 residues.

This clone was observed a handful of times. V usage is TRBV28 and J usage is TRBJ2-7, with D perhaps TRBD2 (5 bases). The ends were cut back, 5 bases at V and 3 bases at J, with 20 bases in the middle. In germline, CDR1 is MDHEN, CDR2 SYDVKM. This CDR3 is built from 16 residues. Written as DNA, the CDR3 is TGTGCCAGCAGTCCCCTGACTACGGCCACGGACTACGAGCAGTACTTC. It is translated as CASSPLTTATDYEQYF.

Remarks on this clone: At one end the junction does not follow the germline gene, possibly because of a read error. The chain is built from TRBV30 and TRBJ2-7; 10 bases are shared with TRBD2. This CDR3 is built from 13 residues. Germline CDR1 GTSNPN, CDR2 SVGIG (reference sequence). The DNA of the CDR3 is TGTGTCTGGTTAGCGGGAGGAGGCTACGAGCAGTACTTC. This translates into CVWLAGGGYEQYF.

The chain couples TRBV29-1 to TRBJ2-5; possible D gene TRBD1, 5 bases. The J call may be faulty, since TRBJ2-7 better matches the DNA end. The length of the CDR3 is 13 residues. Germline CDR1 is SQVTM and CDR2 is ANQGSEA. In nucleotides, the CDR3 is TGCAGCGCCGCAGGGTGGGACTCCTACGAGCAGTACTTC. Translating it yields CSAAGWDSYEQYF.

The rearrangement links TRBV6-1 to TRBJ2-5, with D possibly TRBD1 on 6 matching bases. The germline V and J ends were trimmed by 2 bases and 5 bases, with 9 bases remaining between them. CDR1 is MNHNS and CDR2 is SASEGT in the germline V gene. The CDR3 loop spans 13 amino acids. The CDR3 coding sequence is TGTGCCAGCAGTGAATACAGGGCGGAGACCCAGTACTTC. Its protein product is CASSEYRAETQYF.

The rearrangement joins TRBV7-9 to TRBJ1-2; no reliable D call. CDR1 and CDR2 from the germline V gene are SEHNR and FQNEAQ (reference sequence). The CDR3 extends over 13 amino acids. Trimming cost V 2 bases and J 4 bases, with 8 bases left between them. Here the CDR3 reads CASSLSVGYGYTF. The DNA of the CDR3 is TGTGCCAGCAGCTTATCGGTCGGCTATGGCTACACCTTC.